One sample yielded the 21 T cell receptor beta chains listed below, sequenced in a study of identical twins (dated by TCRdb to 2016 to 2018). The library was built by means of 5' RACE. Reads for this sample came from an Illumina HiSeq 2000. TCRdb applied fastp at Q25 and MiXCR to the public reads, then kept only in-frame beta chains. Rows matching on CDR3 protein sequence are summarized as one entry with the most common DNA and genes. The sample includes over 250,000 distinct CDR3 sequences, with nearly 9.5% observed a single time. The ten biggest clones cover roughly 7% of the sample. The same sample was also studied in work on yellow fever vaccine responses in identical twins.

The source material was CD8+ T cells sorted from blood. These TCRs come from a woman under 30 in good health.

This clonotype occurred many times. CDR3 loop: CASSPGTGANYGYTF. CDR3 nucleotides: TGTGCCAGCAGTCCCGGGACAGGAGCTAACTATGGCTACACCTTC. V usage is TRBV6-1 and J usage is TRBJ1-2, with 8 bases lining up with TRBD1. V shed 5 bases and J 0 bases; nucleotides not matched to a gene: 5. The germline V gene encodes CDR1 MNHNS and CDR2 SASEGT. CDR3 length: 15 residues.

This clonotype was counted only a few times. The J gene is TRBJ2-1, the V gene TRBV25-1; 12 bases align to TRBD2. Trimming took 10 bases from V and 3 from J; bases not matched to a gene: 10. The CDR3 is made up of 16 amino acids. Per germline, CDR1 MGHDK and CDR2 SYGVNS. The CDR3, as DNA: TGTGCCACAAAAAGGACTAGCGGGGTGTACTACAATGAGCAGTTCTTC. Translated: CATKRTSGVYYNEQFF.

This clonotype was counted at least ten times. The germline gene is not matched at one end of the junction; a read error may be the cause. The chain carries TRBV11-2 and TRBJ2-7, with 8 nucleotides matching TRBD1. Germline V gene lookup returns CDR1 SGHAT and CDR2 FQNNGV. The CDR3 length is 18 residues. The CDR3 spells CASSPSLIEGQAIYQQYF. The CDR3 DNA sequence: TGTGCCAGCAGCCCCTCATTAATCGAGGGACAGGCCATCTACCAGCAGTACTTC.

This clonotype appeared many times. The genes are TRBV12-3 or TRBV12-4 and TRBJ2-7; 8 nucleotides align to TRBD2. V was pared by 3 bases and J by 4 bases, with 8 bases of the junction left unmatched. The CDR3 is 15 amino acids. The CDR3 loop reads CASSFGGETWYEQYF. Here the CDR3 DNA reads TGTGCCAGCAGTTTCGGGGGGGAGACTTGGTACGAGCAGTACTTC.

This clonotype was detected many times. CDR3: CSARASGENWETQYF. Here the CDR3 DNA reads TGCAGTGCTAGAGCGAGCGGGGAAAACTGGGAGACCCAGTACTTC. This rearrangement joins TRBV20-1 to TRBJ2-5, with 7 bases aligning to TRBD2. This CDR3 is 15 amino acids long. The germline V gene encodes CDR1 DFQATT and CDR2 SNEGSKA (reference sequence). Losses at the gene ends were 1 base for V and 5 bases for J; bases not matched to a gene: 10.

V is TRBV20-1 and J is TRBJ2-2, with TRBD1 matching over 7 bases. The CDR3 is 15 amino acids. After removal of 4 bases from V and 3 bases from J, the junction contained 8 bases not matched to a gene. Germline V lookup: CDR1 DFQATT, CDR2 SNEGSKA (reference sequence). The CDR3 DNA sequence: TGCAGTGCTACGTTATACAGGGGTGACACCGGGGAGCTGTTTTTT. Translated, it gives CSATLYRGDTGELFF.

Many counts were recorded for this clonotype. The rearrangement uses TRBV5-1 and TRBJ1-1; 7 positions match TRBD1. This CDR3 is 14 amino acids long. Trimming cost V 4 bases and J 1 base; bases outside gene matches: 4. Per the germline V gene, CDR1 is SGHRS and CDR2 is YFSETQ. CDR3 coding DNA: TGCGCCAGCAGCCTATGGACAGGGAACACTGAAGCTTTCTTT. Amino acids: CASSLWTGNTEAFF.

At least ten counts were recorded for this clonotype. This chain links TRBV20-1 with TRBJ2-5; D is ambiguous. V dropped 2 bases and J dropped 1 base, with 8 bases sitting between them. This CDR3 is 13 amino acids long. The germline V gene encodes CDR1 DFQATT and CDR2 SNEGSKA (reference sequence). The CDR3 region has the DNA TGCAGTGCTAGACAGGTGTCCCAAGAGACCCAGTACTTC. Protein product: CSARQVSQETQYF.

This clonotype showed up many times. V gene TRBV4-1 combines with J gene TRBJ1-1; TRBD1 matches 8 bases. V trimming: 4 bases; J trimming: 1 base; junction bases outside the gene matches: 5. The CDR3 runs 15 residues. Germline V gene lookup returns CDR1 MGHRA and CDR2 YSYEKL. CDR3 sequence reads: CASSPDRGTNTEAFF. CDR3 bases: TGCGCCAGCAGCCCTGACAGGGGAACGAACACTGAAGCTTTCTTT.

This clonotype has at least ten counts. V usage is TRBV5-6 and J usage is TRBJ2-1; 7 bases match TRBD1. Germline V CDR1 and CDR2: SGHDT, YYEEEE. Germline trimming cut 4 bases from V and 3 bases from J; bases unmatched to any gene: 22. The CDR3 length is 20 residues. CDR3 protein: CASSPEIDRVTGLIYNEQFF. The CDR3 DNA reads as TGTGCCAGCAGCCCGGAAATCGACAGGGTGACCGGACTGATCTACAATGAGCAGTTCTTC. Full variable domain (missing parts from reference TRBV5-6 and TRBJ2-1): DAGVTQSPTHLIKTRGQQVTLRCSPKSGHDTVSWYQQALGQGPQFIFQYYEEEERQRGNFPDRFSGHQFPNYSSELNVNALLLGDSALYLCASSPEIDRVTGLIYNEQFFGPGTRLTVL.

At least ten counts were recorded for this clonotype. The V and J genes are TRBV11-2 and TRBJ2-1, with 7 bases matching TRBD1. CDR3 length equals 19 residues. Germline V lookup: CDR1 SGHAT, CDR2 FQNNGV. Trimming at V came to 0 bases and at J to 0 bases, leaving 11 bases not matched to a gene. The CDR3 spells CASSLDLGGQMSSYNEQFF. CDR3 sequence (DNA): TGTGCCAGCAGCTTAGATCTAGGGGGACAGATGAGCTCCTACAATGAGCAGTTCTTC.

This clonotype was seen at least ten times. The rearrangement uses TRBV5-1 and TRBJ2-3; 8 nucleotides agree with TRBD1. Germline V CDR1 and CDR2: SGHRS, YFSETQ. The CDR3 contains 15 residues. V was pared by 0 bases and J by 4 bases, with 4 bases of the junction left unmatched. DNA for the CDR3: TGCGCCAGCAGCTTGGAGGCGACAGGGGCAGATACGCAGTATTTT. Translating it yields CASSLEATGADTQYF.

About this clonotype itself: Given a much more abundant clone one base away, this may be a read error. The chain is built from TRBV29-1 and TRBJ2-5; D is possibly TRBD2 (5 bases). This CDR3 has 13 amino acids. The germline gives CDR1 SQVTM, CDR2 ANQGSEA. The CDR3 loop reads CSALSGPGETKYF. CDR3 bases: TGCAGCGCACTCAGTGGGCCCGGGGAGACCAAGTACTTC.

This clonotype has ten or more counts. The V and J genes are TRBV4-3 and TRBJ2-1; 9 bases fit TRBD2. The germline V gene encodes CDR1 LGHNA and CDR2 YSLEER. Trimming cost V 0 bases and J 6 bases; bases outside gene matches: 6. This CDR3 is built from 16 residues. CDR3 sequence (DNA): TGCGCCAGCAGCCAAGATCGCGGGAGGGGCGGCAATGAGCAGTTCTTC. Translation gives CASSQDRGRGGNEQFF.

The table lists this clonotype with a few counts. This chain joins TRBV5-6 and TRBJ2-7; D gene unclear. The CDR3 consists of 12 residues. The V end was cut by 4 bases, the J end by 6 bases, with 11 bases between. Germline-derived CDR1 and CDR2 are SGHDT and YYEEEE. The CDR3: CASSVYPVEQYF. The DNA for the CDR3 is TGTGCCAGCAGCGTCTACCCCGTCGAGCAGTACTTC.

The chain uses TRBV19 and TRBJ2-1; D not certain. The V and J ends lost 2 bases and 5 bases respectively, with 10 bases between them. The CDR3 runs 14 residues. The germline V gene encodes CDR1 LNHDA and CDR2 SQIVND (reference sequence). CDR3 DNA: TGTGCCAGTAGTATATTGCTAGAACACAATGAGCAGTTCTTC. This encodes CASSILLEHNEQFF. Full variable domain (remainder filled in from reference TRBV19 and TRBJ2-1): DGGITQSPKYLFRKEGQNVTLSCEQNLNHDAMYWYRQDPGQGLRLIYYSQIVNDFQKGDIAEGYSVSREKKESFPLTVTSAQKNPTAFYLCASSILLEHNEQFFGPGTRLTVL.

This clonotype appeared many times. The chain couples TRBV6-2 or TRBV6-3 to TRBJ2-1; the match to TRBD2 covers 15 bases. J gave up 0 bases and V 2 bases, and 5 bases lay outside the gene matches. This CDR3 contains 19 residues. Germline V gene sequence: CDR1 MNHEY, CDR2 SVGEGT. In DNA, the CDR3 is TGTGCCAGCAGTTACGCGGGACTAGCGGGAGGCTCCTCCTACAATGAGCAGTTCTTC. Protein sequence: CASSYAGLAGGSSYNEQFF.

This clonotype has at least ten counts. This sequence joins TRBV7-8 and TRBJ2-2; D remains unclear. CDR3 length equals 14 residues. Per germline, CDR1 SGHVS and CDR2 FQNEAQ. The ends were cut back, 5 bases at V and 4 bases at J, with 11 bases in the middle. CDR3 nucleotides: TGTGCCAGCAGCCTAGGGTTCCTCACCGGGGAGCTGTTTTTT. Its protein is CASSLGFLTGELFF.

This clonotype has only a few counts. The chain carries TRBV4-2 and TRBJ2-7, with a weak D call TRBD1 (5 bases). This CDR3 contains 17 residues. V was trimmed by 0 bases and J by 3 bases, leaving 18 bases between them. Germline V lookup: CDR1 LGHNA, CDR2 YNFKEQ. CDR3 sequence: CASSQERQAQGGYEQYF. The DNA for the CDR3 is TGTGCCAGCAGCCAAGAGAGGCAGGCCCAGGGTGGCTACGAGCAGTACTTC.

This chain joins TRBV30 and TRBJ2-2; D call uncertain. The germline CDR1 and CDR2 sequences are GTSNPN and SVGIG (reference sequence). Trimming took off 0 bases at V and 5 bases at J, with 4 bases between the two ends. The CDR3 sequence is 12 residues long. Here the CDR3 DNA reads TGTGCCTGGAGTGTATTAACCGGGGAGCTGTTTTTT. Encoded protein: CAWSVLTGELFF. Combining the CDR3 with reference TRBV30 and TRBJ2-2 gives the whole variable domain SQTIHQWPATLVQPVGSPLSLECTVEGTSNPNLYWYRQAAGRGLQLLFYSVGIGQISSEVPQNLSASRPQDRQFILSSKKLLLSDSGFYLCAWSVLTGELFFGEGSRLTVL.

In this sample, this clonotype turned up a few times. The chain has TRBV7-6 and TRBJ2-7; D might be TRBD1 (5 bases). The CDR3 has 16 amino acids. Trimming removed 3 bases at V and 6 bases at J, with 21 bases between. Germline V gene data show CDR1 as SGHVS and CDR2 as FNYEAQ. The CDR3 nucleotides are TGTGCCAGCAGCTTTTCTCGTGAGGACACGGTCCTCGAGCAGTACTTC. The encoded protein is CASSFSREDTVLEQYF.